Sequencing of this TCR beta chain was carried out in a study of T cell responses to AZD1222 COVID-19 vaccine. The CDR3 is made up of 16 amino acids. Germline loops: CDR1 SGHRS, CDR2 YFSETQ. V lost 0 bases and J lost 5; bases outside the gene matches: 9. Sequencing was performed with immunoSEQ multiplex PCR; in TCRdb, only in-frame clones are kept and a portion is missing. Here the sample spans roughly 120,000 clones, roughly 90% being singletons. In this sample, this clone turned up a few times. The sample consisted of peripheral blood, taken on day 0 of AZD1222 vaccination. V is TRBV5-1 and J is TRBJ2-5; 8 nucleotides line up with TRBD1. The TCR originated in an adult in good health. CDR3 amino acids: CASSLAVTGAGETQYF. The CDR3 coding sequence is TGCGCCAGCAGCTTGGCAGTGACAGGGGCTGGGGAGACCCAGTACTTC.